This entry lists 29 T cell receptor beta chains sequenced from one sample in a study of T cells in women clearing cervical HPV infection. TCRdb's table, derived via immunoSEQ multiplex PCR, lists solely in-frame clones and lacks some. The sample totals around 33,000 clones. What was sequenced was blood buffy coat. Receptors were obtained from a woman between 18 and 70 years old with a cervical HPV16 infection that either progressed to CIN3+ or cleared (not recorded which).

Partial CDR3 DNA: TGTGCCAGCAGTCAGGGCAGGATGAGCCGAGAGACC. Translation: CASSQGRMSRET. The CDR3 in its entirety is CASSQGRMSRETQYF. The V gene is TRBV7-9, the J gene TRBJ2-5, with D possibly being TRBD1 (5 bases). Read sequence stops 3 residues before the CDR3 end, and the germline J gene provides the missing end. The CDR3 is 15 residues long. The germline V gene has CDR1 SEHNR and CDR2 FQNEAQ (reference sequence). V lost 6 bases and J 4 bases, leaving 18 bases between the germline ends. Drawing the rest from reference TRBV7-9 and TRBJ2-5, the complete variable domain is DTGVSQNPRHKITKRGQNVTFRCDPISEHNRLYWYRQTLGQGPEFLTYFQNEAQLEKSRLLSDRFSAERPKGSFSTLEIQRTEQGDSAMYLCASSQGRMSRETQYFGPGTRLLVL.

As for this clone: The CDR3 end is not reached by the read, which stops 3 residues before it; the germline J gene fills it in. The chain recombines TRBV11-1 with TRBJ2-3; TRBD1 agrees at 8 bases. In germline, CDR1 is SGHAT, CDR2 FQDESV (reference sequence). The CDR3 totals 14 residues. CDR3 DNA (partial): TGTGCCAGCAGCGTGGGACAGGTCCAAGAGACG. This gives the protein CASSVGQVQET. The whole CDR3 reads CASSVGQVQETQYF.

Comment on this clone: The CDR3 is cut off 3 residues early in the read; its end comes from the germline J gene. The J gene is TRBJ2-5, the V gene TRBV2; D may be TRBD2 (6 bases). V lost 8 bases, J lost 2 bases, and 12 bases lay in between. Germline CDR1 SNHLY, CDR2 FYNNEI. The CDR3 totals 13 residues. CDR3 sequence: CASRRDSQETQYF. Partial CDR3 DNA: TGTGCCAGCCGGCGGGACTCTCAAGAGACC.

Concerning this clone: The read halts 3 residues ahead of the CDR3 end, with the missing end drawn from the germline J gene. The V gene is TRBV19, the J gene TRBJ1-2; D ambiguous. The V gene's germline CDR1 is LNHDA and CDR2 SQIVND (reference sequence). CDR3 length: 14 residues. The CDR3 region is CASSIVGSYNDYTF. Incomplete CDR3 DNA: TGTGCCAGTAGTATTGTGGGCTCCTACAATGAC.

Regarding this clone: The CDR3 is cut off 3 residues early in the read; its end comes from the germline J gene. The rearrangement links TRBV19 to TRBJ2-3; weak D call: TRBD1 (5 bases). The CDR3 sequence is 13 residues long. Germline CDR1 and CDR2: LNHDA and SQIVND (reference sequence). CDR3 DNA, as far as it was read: TGTGCCAGTAGTTATGACAGCCAAGAGACG. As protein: CASSYDSQET. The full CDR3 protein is CASSYDSQETQYF.

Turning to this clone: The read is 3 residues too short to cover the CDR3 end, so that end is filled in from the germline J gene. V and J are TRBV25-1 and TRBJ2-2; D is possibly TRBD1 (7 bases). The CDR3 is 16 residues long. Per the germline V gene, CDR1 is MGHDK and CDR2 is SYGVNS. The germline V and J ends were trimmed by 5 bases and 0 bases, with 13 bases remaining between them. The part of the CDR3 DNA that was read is TGTGCCAGCAGTACGCGGGACAGCCCGAACACCGGGGAG. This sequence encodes CASSTRDSPNTGE. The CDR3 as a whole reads CASSTRDSPNTGELFF. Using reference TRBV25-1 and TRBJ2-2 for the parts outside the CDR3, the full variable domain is EADIYQTPRYLVIGTGKKITLECSQTMGHDKMYWYQQDPGMELHLIHYSYGVNSTEKGDLSSESTVSRIRTEHFPLTLESARPSHTSQYLCASSTRDSPNTGELFFGEGSRLTVL.

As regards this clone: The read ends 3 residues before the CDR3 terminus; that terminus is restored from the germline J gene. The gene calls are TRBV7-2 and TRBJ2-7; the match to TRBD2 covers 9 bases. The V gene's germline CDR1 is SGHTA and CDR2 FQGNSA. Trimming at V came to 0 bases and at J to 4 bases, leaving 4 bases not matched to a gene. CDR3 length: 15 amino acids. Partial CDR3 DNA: TGTGCCAGCAGCTTAGCGTCTAGCGGGGAATACGAG. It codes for CASSLASSGEYE. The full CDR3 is CASSLASSGEYEQYF.

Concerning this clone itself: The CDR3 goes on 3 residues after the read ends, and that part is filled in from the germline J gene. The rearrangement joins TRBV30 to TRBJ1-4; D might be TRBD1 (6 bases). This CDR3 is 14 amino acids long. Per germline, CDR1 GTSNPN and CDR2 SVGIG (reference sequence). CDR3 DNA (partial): TGTGCCTGGAGCGTGGGGGCTAATAATTCACCA. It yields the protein CAWSVGANNSP. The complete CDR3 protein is CAWSVGANNSPLFF.

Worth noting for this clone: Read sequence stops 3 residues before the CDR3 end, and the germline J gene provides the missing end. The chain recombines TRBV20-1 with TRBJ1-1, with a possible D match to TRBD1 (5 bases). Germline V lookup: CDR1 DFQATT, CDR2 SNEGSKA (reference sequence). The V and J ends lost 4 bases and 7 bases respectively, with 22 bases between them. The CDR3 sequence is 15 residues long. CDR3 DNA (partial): TGCAGTGCTACCAACGACCCCCAGGGTTGGATTGAA. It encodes CSATNDPQGWIE. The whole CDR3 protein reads CSATNDPQGWIEAFF.

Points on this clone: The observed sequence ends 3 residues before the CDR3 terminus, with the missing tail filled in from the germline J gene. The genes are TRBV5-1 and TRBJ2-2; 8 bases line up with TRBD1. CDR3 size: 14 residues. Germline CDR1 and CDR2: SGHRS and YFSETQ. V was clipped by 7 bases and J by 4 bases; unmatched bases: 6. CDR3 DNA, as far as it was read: TGCGCCAGCGGACAGGGCGGTGGCACCGGGGAG. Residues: CASGQGGGTGE. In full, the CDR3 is CASGQGGGTGELFF. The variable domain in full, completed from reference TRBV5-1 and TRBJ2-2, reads KAGVTQTPRYLIKTRGQQVTLSCSPISGHRSVSWYQQTPGQGLQFLFEYFSETQRNKGNFPGRFSGRQFSNSRSEMNVSTLELGDSALYLCASGQGGGTGELFFGEGSRLTVL.

CDR3 loop: CASSSGLSRDYTF. The covered CDR3 bases are TGTGCCAGCAGCTCAGGACTCAGTCGTGAC. The gene calls are TRBV7-6 and TRBJ1-2; D unresolved. The read terminates 3 residues ahead of where the CDR3 ends, so the germline J gene completes it. Germline assignment: CDR1 SGHVS and CDR2 FNYEAQ. This CDR3 spans 13 amino acids.

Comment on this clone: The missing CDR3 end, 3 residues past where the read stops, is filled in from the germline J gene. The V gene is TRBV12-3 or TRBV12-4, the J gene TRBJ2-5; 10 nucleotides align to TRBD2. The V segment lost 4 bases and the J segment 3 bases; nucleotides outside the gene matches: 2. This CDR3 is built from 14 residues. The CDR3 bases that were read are TGTGCCAGCAGTTCCAGCGGGAGGGAAGAGACC. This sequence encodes CASSSSGREET. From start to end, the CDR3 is CASSSSGREETQYF.

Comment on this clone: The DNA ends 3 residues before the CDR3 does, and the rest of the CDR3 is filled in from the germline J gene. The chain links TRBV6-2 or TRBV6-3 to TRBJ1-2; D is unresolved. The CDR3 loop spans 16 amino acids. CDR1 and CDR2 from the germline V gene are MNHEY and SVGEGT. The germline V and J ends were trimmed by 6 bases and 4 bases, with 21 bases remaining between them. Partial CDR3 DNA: TGTGCCAGCAGAAACAACCCTCCCCCGGGGTTCTATGGC. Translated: CASRNNPPPGFYG. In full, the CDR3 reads CASRNNPPPGFYGYTF.

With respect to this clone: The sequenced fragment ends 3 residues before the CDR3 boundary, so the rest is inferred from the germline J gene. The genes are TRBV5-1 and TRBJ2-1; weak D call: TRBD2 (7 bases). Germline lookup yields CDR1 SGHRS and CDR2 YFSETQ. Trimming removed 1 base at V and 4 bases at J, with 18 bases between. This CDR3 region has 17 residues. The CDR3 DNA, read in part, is TGCGCCAGCAGCTTGATGGGGGCTAGCGGTCCTTACAATGAG. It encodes CASSLMGASGPYNE. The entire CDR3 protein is CASSLMGASGPYNEQFF.

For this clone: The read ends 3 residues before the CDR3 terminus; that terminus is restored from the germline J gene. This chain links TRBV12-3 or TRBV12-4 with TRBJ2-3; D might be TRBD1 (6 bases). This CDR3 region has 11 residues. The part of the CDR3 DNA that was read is TGTGCCAGCTCATTTAGGGGGACG. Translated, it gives CASSFRGT. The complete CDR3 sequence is CASSFRGTQYF.

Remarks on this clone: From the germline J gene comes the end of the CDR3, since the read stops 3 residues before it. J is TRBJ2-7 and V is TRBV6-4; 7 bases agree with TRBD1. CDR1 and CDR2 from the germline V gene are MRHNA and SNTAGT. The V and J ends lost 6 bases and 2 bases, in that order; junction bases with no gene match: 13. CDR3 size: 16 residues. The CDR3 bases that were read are TGTGCCAGCAGAGCTCAATATGACAGGGTCCCCTACGAG. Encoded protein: CASRAQYDRVPYE. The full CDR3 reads CASRAQYDRVPYEQYF.

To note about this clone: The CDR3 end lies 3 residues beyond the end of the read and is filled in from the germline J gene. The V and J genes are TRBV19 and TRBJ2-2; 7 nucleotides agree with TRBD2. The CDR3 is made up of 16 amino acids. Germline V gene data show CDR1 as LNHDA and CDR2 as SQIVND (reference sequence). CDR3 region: CASSNTGGITNEKLFF. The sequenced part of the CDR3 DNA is TGTGCCAGTAGTAATACGGGGGGAATAACTAATGAAAAG.

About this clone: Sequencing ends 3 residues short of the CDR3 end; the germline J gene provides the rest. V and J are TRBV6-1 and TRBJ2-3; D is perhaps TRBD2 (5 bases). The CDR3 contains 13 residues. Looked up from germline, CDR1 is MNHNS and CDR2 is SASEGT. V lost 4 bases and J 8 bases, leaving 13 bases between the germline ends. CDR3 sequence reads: CASSVGRAGTQYF. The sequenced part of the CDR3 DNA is TGTGCCAGCAGTGTAGGCCGGGCGGGTACG.

CDR3 DNA, as far as it was read: TGTGCCTGGAAATTAGGACAGAGGGGGAACTACGAG. Its translation is CAWKLGQRGNYE. The whole CDR3 sequence is CAWKLGQRGNYEQYF. This sequence joins TRBV30 and TRBJ2-7, with D possibly matching TRBD1 (6 bases). The read halts 3 residues ahead of the CDR3 end, with the missing end drawn from the germline J gene. V lost 4 bases to trimming and J lost 3 bases, with 19 bases between them. This CDR3 contains 15 residues. CDR1 GTSNPN and CDR2 SVGIG come from the germline V gene (reference sequence).

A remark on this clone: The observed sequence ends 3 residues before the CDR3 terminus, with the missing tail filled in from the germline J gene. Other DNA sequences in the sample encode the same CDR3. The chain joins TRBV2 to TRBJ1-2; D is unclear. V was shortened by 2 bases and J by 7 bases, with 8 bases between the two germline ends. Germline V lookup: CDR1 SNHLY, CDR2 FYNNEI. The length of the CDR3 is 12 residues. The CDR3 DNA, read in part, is TGTGCCAGCAGTGAAACGCCTAGTGGC. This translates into CASSETPSG. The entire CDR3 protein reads CASSETPSGYTF.

CDR3 bases read: TGTGCCAGCAGCCGAATGAAACAGGGGGCTGGT. This encodes CASSRMKQGAG. The whole CDR3 sequence reads CASSRMKQGAGQYF. V gene TRBV7-9 combines with J gene TRBJ2-4, with 9 bases matching TRBD1. The CDR3 end falls 3 residues outside the read, so it is completed with the germline J gene. The CDR3 consists of 14 residues. Germline lookup yields CDR1 SEHNR and CDR2 FQNEAQ (reference sequence).

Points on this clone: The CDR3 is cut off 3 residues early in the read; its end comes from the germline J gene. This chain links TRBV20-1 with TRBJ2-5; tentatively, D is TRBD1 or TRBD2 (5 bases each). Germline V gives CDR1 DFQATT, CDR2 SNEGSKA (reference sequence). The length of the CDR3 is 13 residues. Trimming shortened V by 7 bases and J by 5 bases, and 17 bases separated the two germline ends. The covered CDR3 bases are TGCAGTGAGGGGAGTTTCGGTCGGGAGACC. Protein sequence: CSEGSFGRET. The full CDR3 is CSEGSFGRETQYF.

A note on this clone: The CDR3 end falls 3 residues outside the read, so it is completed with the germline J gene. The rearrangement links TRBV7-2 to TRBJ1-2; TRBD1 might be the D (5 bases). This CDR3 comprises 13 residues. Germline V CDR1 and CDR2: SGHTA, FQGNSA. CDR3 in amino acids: CASRSPGSYDYTF. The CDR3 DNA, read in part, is TGTGCCAGCAGGAGCCCAGGGAGCTACGAC.

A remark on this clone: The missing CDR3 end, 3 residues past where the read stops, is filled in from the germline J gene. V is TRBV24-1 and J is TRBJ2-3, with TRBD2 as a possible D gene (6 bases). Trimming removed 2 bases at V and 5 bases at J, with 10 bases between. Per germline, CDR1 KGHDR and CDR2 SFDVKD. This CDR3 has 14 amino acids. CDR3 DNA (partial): TGTGCCACCAGTGATTGGGGGACTCGAGATACG. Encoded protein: CATSDWGTRDT. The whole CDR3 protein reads CATSDWGTRDTQYF.

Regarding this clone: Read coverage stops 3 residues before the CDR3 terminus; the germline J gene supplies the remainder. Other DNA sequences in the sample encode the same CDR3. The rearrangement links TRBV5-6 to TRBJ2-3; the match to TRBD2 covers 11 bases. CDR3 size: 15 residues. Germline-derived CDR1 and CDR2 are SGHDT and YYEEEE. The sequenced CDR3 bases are TGTGCCAGCAGCTTGGTAGCGGGGGGGAGGGAGACG. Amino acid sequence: CASSLVAGGRET. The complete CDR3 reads CASSLVAGGRETQYF. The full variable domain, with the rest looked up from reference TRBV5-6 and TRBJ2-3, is DAGVTQSPTHLIKTRGQQVTLRCSPKSGHDTVSWYQQALGQGPQFIFQYYEEEERQRGNFPDRFSGHQFPNYSSELNVNALLLGDSALYLCASSLVAGGRETQYFGPGTRLTVL.

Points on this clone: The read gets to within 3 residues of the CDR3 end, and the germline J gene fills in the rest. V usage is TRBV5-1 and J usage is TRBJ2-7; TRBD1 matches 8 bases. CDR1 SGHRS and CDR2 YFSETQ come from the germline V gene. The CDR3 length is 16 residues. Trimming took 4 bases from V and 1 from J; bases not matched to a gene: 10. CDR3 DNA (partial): TGCGCCAGCAGCCAAAACCAGGGGGCGGGGTCCTACGAG. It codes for CASSQNQGAGSYE. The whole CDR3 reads CASSQNQGAGSYEQYF.

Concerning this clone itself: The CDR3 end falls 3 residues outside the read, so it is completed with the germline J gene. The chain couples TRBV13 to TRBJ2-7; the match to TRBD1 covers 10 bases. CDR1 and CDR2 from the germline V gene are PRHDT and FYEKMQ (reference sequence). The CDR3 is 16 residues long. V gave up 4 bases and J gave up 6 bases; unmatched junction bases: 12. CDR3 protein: CASSYRTGGGFSEQYF. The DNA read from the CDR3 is TGTGCCAGCAGCTATCGGACAGGGGGAGGTTTTAGCGAG.

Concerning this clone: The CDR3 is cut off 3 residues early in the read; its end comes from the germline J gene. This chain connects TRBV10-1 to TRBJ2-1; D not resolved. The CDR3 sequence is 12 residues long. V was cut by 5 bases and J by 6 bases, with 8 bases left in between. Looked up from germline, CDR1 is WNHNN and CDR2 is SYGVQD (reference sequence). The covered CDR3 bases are TGCGCCAGCAGTCGGCAGGCCAATGAG. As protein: CASSRQANE. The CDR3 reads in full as CASSRQANEQFF.

The sequenced CDR3 bases are TGTGCCAGTAGCCCTACTGGGACTGAAAAG. Protein: CASSPTGTEK. The entire CDR3 protein reads CASSPTGTEKLFF. The V gene is TRBV19, the J gene TRBJ2-2, with D possibly matching TRBD2 (6 bases). The read ends 3 residues shy of where the CDR3 ends; the end is completed using the germline J gene. CDR1 is LNHDA and CDR2 is SQIVND in the germline V gene (reference sequence). This CDR3 is 13 amino acids long.